This entry is about one T cell receptor beta chain. The antigen remains undetermined. Per germline, CDR1 MNHEY and CDR2 SVGAGI. With V trimmed by 6 bases and J by 2 bases, 4 bases remained unmatched. The CDR3 extends over 14 amino acids. Data came from immunoSEQ multiplex PCR; TCRdb stores just in-frame clones and leaves some out. The repertoire holds 150,000 to 200,000 clones, with approximately 93% as singletons. This specimen comes from a study of T cell responses to AZD1222 COVID-19 vaccine. Whole-study results and caveats: Vaccine-associated CD4 TCRs spanned spike, dominant at 160-218 and 743-854. Clonal diversity was possibly underestimated, and the donors were mostly white British, with more females.

The sequence was obtained from an adult in good health. V and J are TRBV6-5 and TRBJ2-7, with 10 bases fitting TRBD2. Here the sequenced sample was peripheral blood, taken on day 0 of AZD1222 vaccination. CDR3 sequence (DNA): TGTGCCAGCAGAACTAGCGGGGAAACCTACGAGCAGTACTTC. The encoded protein is CASRTSGETYEQYF.